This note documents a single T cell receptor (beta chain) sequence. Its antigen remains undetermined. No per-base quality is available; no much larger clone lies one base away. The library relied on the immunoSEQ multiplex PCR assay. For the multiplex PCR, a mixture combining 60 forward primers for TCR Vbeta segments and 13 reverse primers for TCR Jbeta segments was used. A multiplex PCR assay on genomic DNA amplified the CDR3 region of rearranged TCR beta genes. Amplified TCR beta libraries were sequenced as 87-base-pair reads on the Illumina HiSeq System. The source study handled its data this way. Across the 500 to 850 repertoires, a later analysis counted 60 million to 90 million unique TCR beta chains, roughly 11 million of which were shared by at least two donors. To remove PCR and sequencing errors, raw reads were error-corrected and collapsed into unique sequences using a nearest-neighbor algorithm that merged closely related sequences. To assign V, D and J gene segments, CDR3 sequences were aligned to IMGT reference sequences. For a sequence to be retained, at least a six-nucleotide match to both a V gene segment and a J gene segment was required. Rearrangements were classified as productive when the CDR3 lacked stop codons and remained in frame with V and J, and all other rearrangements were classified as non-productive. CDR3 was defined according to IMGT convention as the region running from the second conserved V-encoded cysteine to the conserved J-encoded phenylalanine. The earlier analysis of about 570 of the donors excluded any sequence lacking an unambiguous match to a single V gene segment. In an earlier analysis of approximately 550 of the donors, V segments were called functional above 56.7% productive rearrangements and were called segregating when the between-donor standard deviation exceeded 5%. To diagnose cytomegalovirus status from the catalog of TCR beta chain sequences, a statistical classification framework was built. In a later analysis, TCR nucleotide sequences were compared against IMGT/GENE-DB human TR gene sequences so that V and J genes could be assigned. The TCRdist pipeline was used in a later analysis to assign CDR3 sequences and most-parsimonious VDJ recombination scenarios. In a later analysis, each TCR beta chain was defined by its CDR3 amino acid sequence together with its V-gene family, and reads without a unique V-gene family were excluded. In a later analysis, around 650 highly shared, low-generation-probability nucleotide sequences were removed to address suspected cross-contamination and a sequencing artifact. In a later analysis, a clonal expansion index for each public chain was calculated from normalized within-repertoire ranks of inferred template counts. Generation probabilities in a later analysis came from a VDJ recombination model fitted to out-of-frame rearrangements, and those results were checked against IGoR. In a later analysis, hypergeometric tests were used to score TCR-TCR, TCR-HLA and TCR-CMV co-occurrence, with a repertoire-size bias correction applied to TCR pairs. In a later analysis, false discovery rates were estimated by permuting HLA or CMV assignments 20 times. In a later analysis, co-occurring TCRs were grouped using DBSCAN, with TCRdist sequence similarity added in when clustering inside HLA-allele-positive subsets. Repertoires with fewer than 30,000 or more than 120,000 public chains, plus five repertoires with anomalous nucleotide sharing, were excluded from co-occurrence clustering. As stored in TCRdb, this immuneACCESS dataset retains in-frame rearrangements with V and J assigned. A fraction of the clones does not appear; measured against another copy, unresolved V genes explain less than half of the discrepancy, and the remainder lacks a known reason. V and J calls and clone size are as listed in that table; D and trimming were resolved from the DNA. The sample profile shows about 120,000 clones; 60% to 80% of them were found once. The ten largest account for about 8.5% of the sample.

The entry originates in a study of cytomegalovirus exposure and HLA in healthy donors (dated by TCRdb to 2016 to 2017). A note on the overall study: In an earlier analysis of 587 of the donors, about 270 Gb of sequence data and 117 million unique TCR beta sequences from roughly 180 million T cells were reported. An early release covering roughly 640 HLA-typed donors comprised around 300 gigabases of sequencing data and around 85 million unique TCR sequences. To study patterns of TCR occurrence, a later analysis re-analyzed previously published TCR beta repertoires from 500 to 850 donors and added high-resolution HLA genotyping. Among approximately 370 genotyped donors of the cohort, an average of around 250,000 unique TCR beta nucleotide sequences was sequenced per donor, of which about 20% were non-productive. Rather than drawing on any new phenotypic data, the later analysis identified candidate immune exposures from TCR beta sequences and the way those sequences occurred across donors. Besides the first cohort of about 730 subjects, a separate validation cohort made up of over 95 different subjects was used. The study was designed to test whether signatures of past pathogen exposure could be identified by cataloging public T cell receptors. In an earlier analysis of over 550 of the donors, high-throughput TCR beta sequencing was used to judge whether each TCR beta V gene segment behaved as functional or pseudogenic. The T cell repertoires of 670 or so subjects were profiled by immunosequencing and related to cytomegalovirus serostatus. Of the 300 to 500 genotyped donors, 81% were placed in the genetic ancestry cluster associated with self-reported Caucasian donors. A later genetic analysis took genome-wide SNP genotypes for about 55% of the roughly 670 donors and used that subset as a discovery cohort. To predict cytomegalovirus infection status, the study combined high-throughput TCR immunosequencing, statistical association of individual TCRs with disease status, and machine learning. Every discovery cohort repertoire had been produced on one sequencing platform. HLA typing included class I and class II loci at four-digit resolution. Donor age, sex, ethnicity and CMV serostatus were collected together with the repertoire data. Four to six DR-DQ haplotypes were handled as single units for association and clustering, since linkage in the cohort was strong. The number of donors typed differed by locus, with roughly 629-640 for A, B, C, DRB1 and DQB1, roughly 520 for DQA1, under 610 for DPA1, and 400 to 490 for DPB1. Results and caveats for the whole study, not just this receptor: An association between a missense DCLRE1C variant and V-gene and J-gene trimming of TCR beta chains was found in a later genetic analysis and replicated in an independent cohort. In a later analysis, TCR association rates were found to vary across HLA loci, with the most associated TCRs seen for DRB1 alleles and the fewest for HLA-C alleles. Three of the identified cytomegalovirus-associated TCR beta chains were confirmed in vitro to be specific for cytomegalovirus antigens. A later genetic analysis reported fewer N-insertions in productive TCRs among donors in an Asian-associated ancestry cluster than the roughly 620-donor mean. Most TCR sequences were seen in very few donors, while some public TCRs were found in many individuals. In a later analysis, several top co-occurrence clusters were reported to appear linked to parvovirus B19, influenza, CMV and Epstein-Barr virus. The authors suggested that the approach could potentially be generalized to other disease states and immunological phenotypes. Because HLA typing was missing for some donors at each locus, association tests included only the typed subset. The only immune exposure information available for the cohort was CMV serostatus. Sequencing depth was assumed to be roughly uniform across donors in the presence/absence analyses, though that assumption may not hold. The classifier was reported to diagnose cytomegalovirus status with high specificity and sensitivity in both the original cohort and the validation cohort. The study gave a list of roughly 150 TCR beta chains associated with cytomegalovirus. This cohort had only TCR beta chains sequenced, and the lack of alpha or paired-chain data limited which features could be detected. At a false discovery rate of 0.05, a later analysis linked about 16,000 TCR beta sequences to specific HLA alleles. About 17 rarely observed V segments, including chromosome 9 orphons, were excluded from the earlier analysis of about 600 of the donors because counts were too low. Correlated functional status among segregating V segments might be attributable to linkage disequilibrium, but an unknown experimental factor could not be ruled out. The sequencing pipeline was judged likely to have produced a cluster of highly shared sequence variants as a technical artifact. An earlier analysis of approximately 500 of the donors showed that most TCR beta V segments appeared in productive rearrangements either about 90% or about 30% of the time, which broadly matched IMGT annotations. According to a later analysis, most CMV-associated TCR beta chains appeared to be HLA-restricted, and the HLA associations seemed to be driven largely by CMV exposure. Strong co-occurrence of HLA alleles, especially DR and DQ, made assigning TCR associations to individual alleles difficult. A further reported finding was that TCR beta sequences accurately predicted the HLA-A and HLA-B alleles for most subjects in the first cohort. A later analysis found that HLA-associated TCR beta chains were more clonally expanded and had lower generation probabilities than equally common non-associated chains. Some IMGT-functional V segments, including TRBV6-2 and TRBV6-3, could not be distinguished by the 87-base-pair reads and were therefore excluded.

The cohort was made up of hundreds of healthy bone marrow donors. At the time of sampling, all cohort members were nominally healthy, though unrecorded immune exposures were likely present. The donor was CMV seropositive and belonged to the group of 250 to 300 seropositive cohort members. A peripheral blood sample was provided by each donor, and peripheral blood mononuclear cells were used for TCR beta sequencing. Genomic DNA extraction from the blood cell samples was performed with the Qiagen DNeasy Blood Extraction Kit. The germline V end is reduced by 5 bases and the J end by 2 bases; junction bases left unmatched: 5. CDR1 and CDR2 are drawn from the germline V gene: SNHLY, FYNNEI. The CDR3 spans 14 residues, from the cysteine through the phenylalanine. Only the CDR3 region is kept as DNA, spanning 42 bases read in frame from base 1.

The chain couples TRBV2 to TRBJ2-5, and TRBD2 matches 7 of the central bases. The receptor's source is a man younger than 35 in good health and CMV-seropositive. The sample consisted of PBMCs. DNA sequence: TGTGCCAGCAGTTCTTCACTAGCGCAAGAGACCCAGTACTTC. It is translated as CASSSSLAQETQYF.